The 31 T cell receptor beta chains listed next were all sequenced from one sample in a study of blood T cell repertoires in COVID-19. Profiling relied on immunoSEQ multiplex PCR, and the TCRdb table lists in-frame clones only, not all of them. The data hold 250,000 to 350,000 clones, with over 75% observed a single time. Sequencing used peripheral blood. Every receptor here comes from a woman aged 60 to 75 with acute or convalescent COVID-19.

This chain connects TRBV28 to TRBJ1-6; D perhaps matches TRBD1 (5 bases). The CDR3 loop spans 14 amino acids. Trimming left V 7 bases short and J 8 bases short, with 15 bases between. Germline V gene lookup returns CDR1 MDHEN and CDR2 SYDVKM. CDR3 in DNA: TGTGCCAGCACCTTGACCGGGGGACATTCACCCCTCCACTTT. Translated: CASTLTGGHSPLHF. The whole variable domain, remainder taken from reference TRBV28 and TRBJ1-6, is DVKVTQSSRYLVKRTGEKVFLECVQDMDHENMFWYRQDPGLGLRLIYFSYDVKMKEKGDIPEGYSVSREKKERFSLILESASTNQTSMYLCASTLTGGHSPLHFGNGTRLTVT.

J is TRBJ2-3 and V is TRBV5-4; 7 nucleotides line up with TRBD1. The CDR3 totals 17 residues. V lost 1 base to trimming and J lost 0 bases; unmatched junction nucleotides: 8. Germline V gene sequence: CDR1 SGHNT, CDR2 YYREEE (reference sequence). CDR3 sequence (DNA): TGTGCCAGCAGCTTGAACCCCACAGGGGCGAGCACAGATACGCAGTATTTT. Its translation is CASSLNPTGASTDTQYF.

This clone was observed a few times. The CDR3 is CASSQGVYNSPLHF. The DNA of the CDR3 is TGTGCCAGTAGTCAAGGGGTCTATAATTCACCCCTCCACTTT. The chain uses TRBV19 and TRBJ1-6; D is perhaps TRBD1 (5 bases). V was cut by 5 bases and J by 3 bases, with 8 bases left in between. This CDR3 region has 14 residues. CDR1 is LNHDA, CDR2 SQIVND, per germline (reference sequence).

This clone appeared a few times. The rearrangement joins TRBV18 to TRBJ1-5; D not resolved. This CDR3 spans 12 amino acids. Trimming removed 5 bases at V and 4 bases at J, with 6 bases between. From germline, CDR1 is KGHSH and CDR2 LQKENI. CDR3 loop: CASSTGNQPQHF. CDR3 coding DNA: TGTGCCAGCTCAACGGGGAATCAGCCCCAGCATTTT. The whole variable domain, remainder taken from reference TRBV18 and TRBJ1-5, is NAGVMQNPRHLVRRRGQEARLRCSPMKGHSHVYWYRQLPEEGLKFMVYLQKENIIDESGMPKERFSAEFPKEGPSILRIQQVVRGDSAAYFCASSTGNQPQHFGDGTRLSIL.

J is TRBJ1-5 and V is TRBV2; 8 positions agree with TRBD1. The V gene's germline CDR1 is SNHLY and CDR2 FYNNEI. The ends lost 5 bases at V and 1 base at J; junction bases unmatched: 4. CDR3 length equals 15 residues. CDR3 amino acids: CASSIGTGSNQPQHF. In DNA, the CDR3 is TGTGCCAGCAGTATCGGGACAGGAAGCAATCAGCCCCAGCATTTT.

The chain employs TRBV9 and TRBJ2-1; 8 positions match TRBD2. Germline CDR1 and CDR2: SGDLS and YYNGEE. CDR3 size: 15 residues. The ends lost 3 bases at V and 5 bases at J; junction bases unmatched: 7. The DNA for the CDR3 is TGTGCCAGCAGCGCCGGGGGGGATTCGAACAATGAGCAGTTCTTC. It is translated as CASSAGGDSNNEQFF.

The V call is TRBV2, the J call TRBJ2-5; a possible D gene is TRBD1 (7 bases). There are 13 residues in the CDR3. Looked up from germline, CDR1 is SNHLY and CDR2 is FYNNEI. Trimming removed 6 bases from V and 5 bases from J, with 13 bases in between. Here the CDR3 DNA reads TGTGCCAGCAGGGGGGGACAGTTGGAGACCCAGTACTTC. Amino acids: CASRGGQLETQYF.

The V call is TRBV7-9, the J call TRBJ2-7, with a tentative D call TRBD1 (5 bases). V was trimmed by 5 bases and J by 6 bases, leaving 8 bases between them. The CDR3 runs to 11 residues. Germline lookup yields CDR1 SEHNR and CDR2 FQNEAQ (reference sequence). CDR3 bases: TGTGCCAGCAGCCATCAGGGCGAGCAGTACTTC. Its protein is CASSHQGEQYF.

The chain is built from TRBV28 and TRBJ1-2; tentative D call: TRBD1 (6 bases). Trimming removed 3 bases at V and 4 bases at J, with 24 bases between. This CDR3 is 18 amino acids long. Germline lookup yields CDR1 MDHEN and CDR2 SYDVKM. In DNA, the CDR3 is TGTGCCAGCAGTTTCAAGTTTACCTGGGGGCTCCCAATCTATGGCTACACCTTC. Translation gives CASSFKFTWGLPIYGYTF.

The gene calls are TRBV28 and TRBJ1-3; 7 bases are shared with TRBD1. The germline gives CDR1 MDHEN, CDR2 SYDVKM. CDR3 size: 13 residues. The trim removed 6 bases at V and 3 bases at J, leaving 2 bases unmatched. The chain's CDR3 is CASRGTVGNTIYF. CDR3 nucleotides: TGTGCCAGCAGAGGGACAGTTGGAAACACCATATATTTT.

The CDR3 loop reads CASSLAGELQYGFF. CDR3 coding DNA: TGTGCCAGCAGCTTAGCGGGGGAGCTACAGTACGGGTTCTTC. The chain couples TRBV11-2 to TRBJ2-1; tentatively, D is TRBD2 (6 bases). Looked up from germline, CDR1 is SGHAT and CDR2 is FQNNGV. Trimming stripped 1 base from V and 15 bases from J, with 19 bases between. The CDR3 covers 14 residues.

The gene calls are TRBV11-1 and TRBJ2-1, with 8 bases that match TRBD2. The J segment lost 7 bases and the V segment lost 5 bases, leaving 4 bases of the junction unmatched. Germline CDR1 reads SGHAT; CDR2 reads FQDESV (reference sequence). The CDR3 spans 13 residues. This CDR3 reads CASSRGGHNEQFF. Written as DNA, the CDR3 is TGTGCCAGCAGCCGCGGGGGGCATAATGAGCAGTTCTTC.

The chain has TRBV7-2 and TRBJ1-4; 7 nucleotides align to TRBD1. The J segment lost 5 bases and the V segment lost 5 bases, leaving 5 bases of the junction unmatched. Per germline, CDR1 SGHTA and CDR2 FQGNSA. This CDR3 contains 14 residues. CDR3 DNA: TGTGCCAGCAGCGCCCGGGACAGAAATGAAAAACTGTTTTTT. Translated, it gives CASSARDRNEKLFF.

This chain joins TRBV6-5 and TRBJ2-3, with 10 bases matching TRBD2. Looked up from germline, CDR1 is MNHEY and CDR2 is SVGAGI. V shed 6 bases, J shed 6 bases, and the junction held 3 bases outside the gene matches. This CDR3 is 13 amino acids long. CDR3 nucleotides: TGTGCCAGCAGGCTTAGCGGGGGGGATACGCAGTATTTT. Protein product: CASRLSGGDTQYF.

The chain links TRBV28 to TRBJ2-7; perhaps TRBD1 as D (6 bases). This CDR3 is built from 14 residues. With 4 bases removed from V and 0 bases from J, the gap between germline ends came to 10 bases. The germline V gene encodes CDR1 MDHEN and CDR2 SYDVKM. The DNA for the CDR3 is TGTGCCAGCAGTTATACAGGGCGCTCCTACGAGCAGTACTTC. This sequence encodes CASSYTGRSYEQYF.

Only one count was recorded for this clone. The chain combines TRBV19 with TRBJ1-4; D may be TRBD1 (5 bases). This CDR3 spans 14 amino acids. Germline V lookup: CDR1 LNHDA, CDR2 SQIVND (reference sequence). V shed 7 bases and J shed 2 bases, with 11 bases lying between them. CDR3 in DNA: TGTGCCAGTATCGGCAGGGCCACTAATGAAAAACTGTTTTTT. This codes for CASIGRATNEKLFF.

The rearrangement links TRBV29-1 to TRBJ1-5, with TRBD1 identical over 8 bases. V lost 3 bases to trimming and J lost 7 bases; unmatched junction nucleotides: 11. The CDR3 length is 15 residues. Germline-derived CDR1 and CDR2 are SQVTM and ANQGSEA. The CDR3: CSVEFGQGNGQPQHF. The CDR3 DNA follows: TGCAGCGTTGAGTTCGGACAGGGAAACGGGCAGCCCCAGCATTTT.

The J gene is TRBJ2-2, the V gene TRBV11-2; 8 nucleotides line up with TRBD1. This CDR3 has 14 amino acids. Germline lookup yields CDR1 SGHAT and CDR2 FQNNGV. V lost 4 bases and J lost 4; bases outside the gene matches: 2. The DNA for the CDR3 is TGTGCCAGCAGCTCACAGGGGGTCACCGGGGAGCTGTTTTTT. Its protein is CASSSQGVTGELFF. Together with reference TRBV11-2 and TRBJ2-2, the CDR3 gives the full variable domain: EAGVAQSPRYKIIEKRQSVAFWCNPISGHATLYWYQQILGQGPKLLIQFQNNGVVDDSQLPKDRFSAERLKGVDSTLKIQPAKLEDSAVYLCASSSQGVTGELFFGEGSRLTVL.

The rearrangement joins TRBV19 to TRBJ2-5; D is uncertain. Per germline, CDR1 LNHDA and CDR2 SQIVND (reference sequence). The ends were cut back, 2 bases at V and 3 bases at J, with 7 bases in the middle. The CDR3 has 13 amino acids. This CDR3 reads CASSISREETQYF. Written as DNA, the CDR3 is TGTGCCAGTAGTATATCTCGGGAAGAGACCCAGTACTTC.

This sequence joins TRBV29-1 and TRBJ2-1; 8 bases match TRBD2. The germline CDR1 and CDR2 sequences are SQVTM and ANQGSEA. The V and J ends lost 0 bases and 8 bases, in that order; junction bases with no gene match: 15. The CDR3 is made up of 17 amino acids. The CDR3 bases are TGCAGCGTTGAAGATCCGCCCTTTGCGGGAGGTGGGGATGAGCAGTTCTTC. Its translation is CSVEDPPFAGGGDEQFF.

The chain carries TRBV9 and TRBJ2-2, with a tentative D call TRBD1 (6 bases). Trimming took off 0 bases at V and 5 bases at J, with 8 bases between the two ends. The CDR3 sequence is 14 residues long. The germline V gene has CDR1 SGDLS and CDR2 YYNGEE. CDR3 region: CASSVATGTGELFF. In DNA, the CDR3 is TGTGCCAGCAGCGTAGCTACAGGGACCGGGGAGCTGTTTTTT.

The genes are TRBV28 and TRBJ1-5; the match to TRBD1 covers 10 bases. Germline assignment: CDR1 MDHEN and CDR2 SYDVKM. J lost 4 bases, V lost 8 bases, and 5 bases had no gene match. The CDR3 sequence is 14 residues long. In nucleotides, the CDR3 is TGTGCCAGCCGGACAGGGGGTGGAAATCAGCCCCAGCATTTT. Its protein is CASRTGGGNQPQHF.

The chain uses TRBV7-2 and TRBJ2-2, with 10 bases fitting TRBD2. Trimming took 6 bases from V and 5 from J; bases not matched to a gene: 9. Germline-derived CDR1 and CDR2 are SGHTA and FQGNSA. The CDR3 runs 16 residues. For the CDR3, the DNA is TGTGCCAGCAGAAGACCGGGACTAGCGATAACCGGGGAGCTGTTTTTT. It yields the protein CASRRPGLAITGELFF.

In this sample, this clone turned up a few times. The chain links TRBV11-2 to TRBJ1-1; D perhaps matches TRBD1 (5 bases). V lost 1 base and J lost 1, with 10 bases in between. In germline, CDR1 is SGHAT, CDR2 FQNNGV. The CDR3 has 15 residues. The CDR3 protein is CASSLGQRGNTEAFF. CDR3 bases: TGTGCCAGCAGCTTAGGACAGAGAGGGAACACTGAAGCTTTCTTT. Complete variable domain (other parts from reference TRBV11-2 and TRBJ1-1): EAGVAQSPRYKIIEKRQSVAFWCNPISGHATLYWYQQILGQGPKLLIQFQNNGVVDDSQLPKDRFSAERLKGVDSTLKIQPAKLEDSAVYLCASSLGQRGNTEAFFGQGTRLTVV.

This clone has a single count. The rearrangement uses TRBV7-6 and TRBJ2-7, with 7 bases fitting TRBD2. The CDR3 spans 17 residues. The trim removed 4 bases at V and 0 bases at J, leaving 12 bases unmatched. In germline, CDR1 is SGHVS, CDR2 FNYEAQ. CDR3 sequence (DNA): TGTGCCAGCAGCTCCATACTTGGCGGGAGCGTCTCCTACGAGCAGTACTTC. This codes for CASSSILGGSVSYEQYF. The whole variable domain, remainder taken from reference TRBV7-6 and TRBJ2-7, is GAGVSQSPRYKVTKRGQDVALRCDPISGHVSLYWYRQALGQGPEFLTYFNYEAQQDKSGLPNDRFSAERPEGSISTLTIQRTEQRDSAMYRCASSSILGGSVSYEQYFGPGTRLTVT.

This chain uses TRBV7-2 with TRBJ2-3, with TRBD2 matching over 13 bases. The CDR3 covers 16 residues. V shed 6 bases and J 1 base; nucleotides not matched to a gene: 4. The germline CDR1 and CDR2 sequences are SGHTA and FQGNSA. CDR3: CASSRTSGRRTDTQYF. DNA of the CDR3: TGTGCCAGCAGTCGGACTAGCGGGAGACGCACAGATACGCAGTATTTT.

This clone was found once. The rearrangement uses TRBV7-3 and TRBJ1-1, with 7 bases that match TRBD1. CDR1 is SGHTA and CDR2 is FQGTGA in the germline V gene. V gave up 4 bases and J gave up 0 bases; unmatched junction bases: 2. CDR3 length: 14 residues. CDR3 sequence (DNA): TGTGCCAGCAGCTCGACAGGGATGAACACTGAAGCTTTCTTT. Amino acid sequence: CASSSTGMNTEAFF.

The chain recombines TRBV27 with TRBJ2-7; 8 positions match TRBD1. The V gene end was trimmed by 5 bases and the J gene end by 1 base; junction bases not matched to a gene: 4. CDR1 is MNHEY and CDR2 is SMNVEV in the germline V gene (reference sequence). This CDR3 region has 14 residues. Here the CDR3 DNA reads TGTGCCAGCAGTGGGGACAGGATTTCCTACGAGCAGTACTTC. It translates to CASSGDRISYEQYF.

This CDR3 is CASSQASGRAYTQYF. The CDR3 coding sequence is TGTGCCAGTAGTCAGGCTAGCGGGAGGGCTTATACGCAGTATTTT. V usage is TRBV19 and J usage is TRBJ2-3; 12 bases match TRBD2. CDR3 length equals 15 residues. J lost 7 bases, V lost 5 bases, and 7 bases had no gene match. Germline CDR1 LNHDA, CDR2 SQIVND (reference sequence).

The chain couples TRBV29-1 to TRBJ2-1; 8 positions match TRBD2. This CDR3 is built from 14 residues. The junction had 4 bases not matched to a gene; V was cut back by 3 bases and J by 3 bases. Germline V gene lookup returns CDR1 SQVTM and CDR2 ANQGSEA. The DNA of the CDR3 is TGCAGCGTTGATCCAGCGGGGGTCTACAATGAGCAGTTCTTC. Protein: CSVDPAGVYNEQFF.

The CDR3: CASSQSGGSNQPQHF. The CDR3 coding sequence is TGTGCCAGCAGCCAATCCGGGGGGAGCAATCAGCCCCAGCATTTT. The chain is built from TRBV28 and TRBJ1-5; D may be TRBD1 (5 bases). V lost 6 bases and J 1 base, leaving 13 bases between the germline ends. The CDR3 has 15 amino acids. CDR1 is MDHEN, CDR2 SYDVKM, per germline.